The 13 T cell receptor beta chains below were found in one sample sequenced in a study of T-cell reconstitution after alpha-beta-depleted transplantation in children. Unique molecular identifiers were used to barcode this TCRbeta library. Each CDR3 protein is one row after TCRdb ran MiXCR on the PCR reads. Altogether hundreds of thousands of distinct CDR3 sequences are present, roughly a tenth being singletons, with the ten largest covering roughly 30%. Sequenced material: PBMCs, taken before TCRalphabeta/CD19-depleted stem cell transplant. These receptors all stem from a child under two years old with acute myeloid leukemia, due to receive a stem cell transplant.

This clonotype was detected a few times. This chain connects TRBV6-5 to TRBJ2-2; a possible D gene is TRBD1 (6 bases). This CDR3 spans 17 amino acids. CDR1 and CDR2 from the germline V gene are MNHEY and SVGAGI. V lost 0 bases to trimming and J lost 7 bases, with 18 bases between them. The CDR3 is CASSYSTSWGQVGELFF. As DNA, the CDR3 is TGTGCCAGCAGTTACTCGACGTCCTGGGGGCAGGTCGGGGAGCTGTTTTTT.

This chain connects TRBV6-5 to TRBJ2-7; D call uncertain. CDR3 length: 17 amino acids. Germline CDR1 is MNHEY and CDR2 is SVGAGI. Trimming took 0 bases from V and 0 from J, leaving 15 bases between them. CDR3 in DNA: TGTGCCAGCAGTTACTCGTTCCTGACAATGAGCTCCTACGAGCAGTACTTC. It yields the protein CASSYSFLTMSSYEQYF.

This clonotype was observed at least ten times. The chain is built from TRBV11-3 and TRBJ2-1; D possibly corresponds to TRBD2 (7 bases). Germline V CDR1 and CDR2: SGHNT, YENEEA. Trimming stripped 0 bases from V and 4 bases from J, with 16 bases between. CDR3 length equals 17 residues. CDR3 nucleotide sequence: TGTGCCAGCAGCTTAGATCTGGCGGGGGCTTCGTACAATGAGCAGTTCTTC. Protein sequence: CASSLDLAGASYNEQFF.

The chain recombines TRBV27 with TRBJ1-5, with D maybe TRBD1 (5 bases). Germline CDR1 is MNHEY and CDR2 is SMNVEV (reference sequence). V was pared by 5 bases and J by 3 bases, with 11 bases between. This CDR3 comprises 14 residues. For the CDR3, the DNA is TGTGCCAGCAGTAAAGGACAAGCCAATCAGCCCCAGCATTTT. Protein: CASSKGQANQPQHF.

This clonotype was counted many times. V and J are TRBV20-1 and TRBJ2-7, with a possible D match to TRBD2 (6 bases). V was trimmed by 6 bases and J by 7 bases, leaving 13 bases between them. This CDR3 is 11 amino acids long. Germline CDR1 reads DFQATT; CDR2 reads SNEGSKA (reference sequence). CDR3 sequence: CSARTTSEQYF. For the CDR3, the DNA is TGCAGTGCGCGGACTACTTCTGAGCAGTACTTC.

This clonotype appeared many times. The chain joins TRBV14 to TRBJ2-7; possibly TRBD1 for D (5 bases). This CDR3 spans 18 amino acids. Trimming stripped 1 base from V and 2 bases from J, with 21 bases between. Germline CDR1 SGHDN, CDR2 FVKESK. In DNA form, the CDR3 reads TGTGCCAGCAGCCAAGGGGGCAGAGGCCCTGAGGTACCCTACGAGCAGTACTTC. It translates to CASSQGGRGPEVPYEQYF.

The sample holds many counts of this clonotype. V gene TRBV7-8 combines with J gene TRBJ1-1; perhaps TRBD1 as D (6 bases). The germline V gene encodes CDR1 SGHVS and CDR2 FQNEAQ. The CDR3 extends over 14 amino acids. V gave up 5 bases and J gave up 0 bases, with 10 bases separating them. CDR3 in DNA: TGTGCCAGCAGCCCGGGACATCTGAACACTGAAGCTTTCTTT. It specifies CASSPGHLNTEAFF. Filled out from reference TRBV7-8 and TRBJ1-1, the complete variable domain reads GAGVSQSPRYKVAKRGQDVALRCDPISGHVSLFWYQQALGQGPEFLTYFQNEAQLDKSGLPSDRFFAERPEGSVSTLKIQRTQQEDSAVYLCASSPGHLNTEAFFGQGTRLTVV.

About this clonotype itself: A read error is possible here, since a much larger clone lies one base away. The rearrangement joins TRBV18 to TRBJ1-4; D is uncertain. The germline V gene has CDR1 KGHSH and CDR2 LQKENI. The CDR3 extends over 12 amino acids. CDR3 protein: CASSPGNEKLLF. The CDR3 DNA reads TGTGCCAGCTCACCAGGAAATGAAAAACTGCTTTTT.

The chain recombines TRBV10-2 with TRBJ2-5, with 8 nucleotides matching TRBD1. Germline trimming cut 7 bases from V and 2 bases from J; bases unmatched to any gene: 6. This CDR3 is built from 14 residues. Germline V gene sequence: CDR1 WSHSY, CDR2 SAAADI. The CDR3 is CASKRTGQQETQYF. CDR3 bases: TGCGCCAGCAAAAGGACAGGGCAACAAGAGACCCAGTACTTC.

This clonotype appeared many times. CDR3 loop: CASSKATHPSDYNEQFF. The CDR3 DNA is TGTGCCAGCAGCAAAGCGACCCACCCATCGGACTACAATGAGCAGTTCTTC. This rearrangement joins TRBV21-1 to TRBJ2-1. TRBV21-1 is assigned pseudogene status. The CDR3 consists of 17 residues.

V gene TRBV28 combines with J gene TRBJ2-1, with D hard to call. Per germline, CDR1 MDHEN and CDR2 SYDVKM. CDR3 length: 13 residues. V was cut by 10 bases and J by 8 bases, with 18 bases left in between. CDR3 sequence: CAMGPDFVYEQFF. CDR3 DNA sequence: TGTGCCATGGGCCCCGACTTCGTCTATGAGCAGTTCTTC.

In its sample, this clonotype was seen once. This chain links TRBV3-1 with TRBJ2-3; 15 bases are shared with TRBD2. CDR1 and CDR2 from the germline V gene are LGHDT and YNNKEL (reference sequence). The CDR3 spans 19 residues. CDR3 region: CTFSPSGLAGGPGTDTQYF. Written as DNA, the CDR3 is TGTACCTTCAGTCCATCAGGACTAGCGGGGGGGCCTGGTACAGATACGCAGTATTTT.

The gene calls are TRBV12-3 or TRBV12-4 and TRBJ2-1, with 12 bases matching TRBD2. This CDR3 spans 15 amino acids. Unmatched junction bases numbered 7, after V lost 4 bases and J lost 9 bases. The CDR3 is CASSSLAGGPVEQFF. As DNA, the CDR3 is TGTGCCAGCAGTTCCCTAGCGGGGGGGCCAGTTGAGCAGTTCTTC.